These 22 T cell receptor beta chains were sequenced from one sample in a study of blood T cell repertoires in COVID-19. Repertoires were generated with immunoSEQ multiplex PCR, while TCRdb's copy carries only in-frame clones and drops some. In the table there are 250,000 to 350,000 clones, around 87% of which are singletons. Sequencing was performed on peripheral blood. The receptors here all came from a woman between 45 and 65 years old who had recovered from COVID-19.

The rearrangement links TRBV2 to TRBJ1-3; TRBD1 matches 9 bases. Per the germline V gene, CDR1 is SNHLY and CDR2 is FYNNEI. V gave up 5 bases and J gave up 7 bases; unmatched junction bases: 12. This CDR3 has 16 amino acids. The CDR3 here is CASSPLPQGAGNTIYF. The CDR3 DNA is TGTGCCAGCAGTCCCCTTCCACAGGGGGCCGGGAACACCATATATTTT. Filled out from reference TRBV2 and TRBJ1-3, the complete variable domain reads EPEVTQTPSHQVTQMGQEVILRCVPISNHLYFYWYRQILGQKVEFLVSFYNNEISEKSEIFDDQFSVERPDGSNFTLKIRSTKLEDSAMYFCASSPLPQGAGNTIYFGEGSWLTVV.

V and J are TRBV6-5 and TRBJ1-4, with D unclear. This CDR3 is 15 amino acids long. V was trimmed by 0 bases and J by 0 bases, leaving 5 bases between them. CDR1 is MNHEY and CDR2 is SVGAGI in the germline V gene. The CDR3 protein is CASSYSGSTNEKLFF. CDR3 sequence (DNA): TGTGCCAGCAGTTACTCCGGGTCAACTAATGAAAAACTGTTTTTT.

V and J are TRBV5-5 and TRBJ2-7, with D tentatively TRBD1 (6 bases). V shed 0 bases and J shed 2 bases, with 12 bases lying between them. The germline gives CDR1 SGHKS, CDR2 YYEKEE (reference sequence). This CDR3 region has 15 residues. CDR3 coding DNA: TGTGCCAGCAGCTTGGCCCCGCAGGGGACCTACGAGCAGTACTTC. Its protein product is CASSLAPQGTYEQYF.

This clone has only a few counts. This chain's CDR3 is CSVVGLTTPQGRMNTEAFF. The CDR3 DNA reads TGCAGCGTTGTGGGACTAACTACACCACAGGGCCGCATGAACACTGAAGCTTTCTTT. The rearrangement uses TRBV29-1 and TRBJ1-1, with D possibly matching TRBD1 (6 bases). The ends were cut back, 4 bases at V and 0 bases at J, with 27 bases in the middle. The germline CDR1 and CDR2 sequences are SQVTM and ANQGSEA. The CDR3 length is 19 residues.

The rearrangement joins TRBV12-3 or TRBV12-4 to TRBJ2-5; D is perhaps TRBD2 (6 bases). V lost 7 bases to trimming and J lost 1 base, with 10 bases between them. The CDR3 is made up of 13 amino acids. CDR3 in amino acids: CASKRLVQETQYF. CDR3 DNA sequence: TGTGCCAGCAAAAGACTAGTCCAAGAGACCCAGTACTTC.

The rearrangement links TRBV7-2 to TRBJ1-2, with 8 bases matching TRBD1. This CDR3 has 13 residues. Trimming took 5 bases from V and 4 from J; bases not matched to a gene: 3. CDR1 is SGHTA and CDR2 is FQGNSA in the germline V gene. The CDR3 coding sequence is TGTGCCAGCAGCCGACAGGGGTCCTATGGCTACACCTTC. Its protein product is CASSRQGSYGYTF.

This clone showed up just once. The rearrangement links TRBV28 to TRBJ1-3; perhaps TRBD1 as D (5 bases). Germline V gene data show CDR1 as MDHEN and CDR2 as SYDVKM. The CDR3 covers 14 residues. Trimming pared 7 bases from V and 7 bases from J, leaving 17 bases between. The CDR3 loop reads CASTQQAGSNTIYF. The DNA for the CDR3 is TGTGCCAGCACCCAACAGGCCGGCTCGAACACCATATATTTT.

This clone has only one observation. The chain employs TRBV28 and TRBJ1-5; no reliable D call. Trimming shortened V by 7 bases and J by 0 bases, and 7 bases separated the two germline ends. The CDR3 runs to 13 residues. Germline CDR1 and CDR2: MDHEN and SYDVKM. CDR3 bases: TGTGCCAGCAACCGGGTTAGCAATCAGCCCCAGCATTTT. It yields the protein CASNRVSNQPQHF.

V and J are TRBV18 and TRBJ2-3, with a weak D call TRBD2 (6 bases). Trimming shortened V by 2 bases and J by 3 bases, and 15 bases separated the two germline ends. Germline V gene sequence: CDR1 KGHSH, CDR2 LQKENI. There are 16 residues in the CDR3. CDR3 DNA sequence: TGTGCCAGCTCACCATTCGGTCTAGCGATTACAGATACGCAGTATTTT. Translation: CASSPFGLAITDTQYF.

This chain links TRBV29-1 with TRBJ2-5, with 7 bases identical to TRBD1. Per the germline V gene, CDR1 is SQVTM and CDR2 is ANQGSEA. V shed 4 bases, J shed 1 base, and the junction held 0 bases outside the gene matches. This CDR3 is 12 amino acids long. CDR3 in amino acids: CSVGQGQETQYF. CDR3 DNA: TGCAGCGTTGGACAGGGCCAAGAGACCCAGTACTTC.

The CDR3, as DNA: TGTGCCAGCAGTCTGCAGGGATCGTTGAACTATGGCTACACCTTC. Residues: CASSLQGSLNYGYTF. The chain combines TRBV28 with TRBJ1-2; weak D call: TRBD1 (5 bases). CDR3 length: 15 amino acids. The V end lost 5 bases, the J end lost 2 bases, and 15 bases lay between the germline ends. Germline-derived CDR1 and CDR2 are MDHEN and SYDVKM.

This chain joins TRBV6-5 and TRBJ1-4; tentatively, D is TRBD1 (6 bases). The germline V gene encodes CDR1 MNHEY and CDR2 SVGAGI. This CDR3 has 15 residues. V dropped 7 bases and J dropped 6 bases, with 18 bases sitting between them. The CDR3 sequence is CASTRNGGADEKLFF. Written as DNA, the CDR3 is TGTGCCAGCACCAGGAACGGGGGGGCTGATGAAAAACTGTTTTTT.

The chain couples TRBV2 to TRBJ1-2; 8 bases map to TRBD1. The V gene end was trimmed by 6 bases and the J gene end by 6 bases; junction bases not matched to a gene: 0. The length of the CDR3 is 11 residues. In germline, CDR1 is SNHLY, CDR2 FYNNEI. CDR3 protein: CASRGQDGYTF. The CDR3 nucleotides read TGTGCCAGCAGGGGACAGGATGGCTACACCTTC.

The chain recombines TRBV27 with TRBJ1-4, with D perhaps matching TRBD1 (5 bases). Deletions cut 2 bases from V and 4 bases from J, with 11 bases between. Germline V lookup: CDR1 MNHEY, CDR2 SMNVEV (reference sequence). The CDR3 runs to 15 residues. In DNA, the CDR3 is TGTGCCAGCAGTTTAGGGGACTCCCGTAATGAAAAACTGTTTTTT. Translating gives CASSLGDSRNEKLFF.

The rearrangement uses TRBV19 and TRBJ1-2, with a weak D call TRBD1 (5 bases). V was pared by 5 bases and J by 3 bases, with 13 bases between. CDR1 is LNHDA and CDR2 is SQIVND in the germline V gene (reference sequence). CDR3 length equals 14 residues. As DNA, the CDR3 is TGTGCCAGTAGTTTGGAGACAGAAGACTATGGCTACACCTTC. This sequence encodes CASSLETEDYGYTF.

The chain links TRBV10-3 to TRBJ1-5; a possible D gene is TRBD1 (6 bases). From germline, CDR1 is ENHRY and CDR2 SYGVKD. The CDR3 runs to 14 residues. V dropped 8 bases and J dropped 1 base, with 12 bases sitting between them. In nucleotides, the CDR3 is TGTGCCATCCAACCGGACAGCAGCAATCAGCCCCAGCATTTT. Encoded protein: CAIQPDSSNQPQHF.

The chain has TRBV5-1 and TRBJ2-3; TRBD1 matches at 9 bases. The CDR3 length is 16 residues. V shed 5 bases and J 1 base; nucleotides not matched to a gene: 8. The germline V gene has CDR1 SGHRS and CDR2 YFSETQ. This chain's CDR3 is CASSSVQGAGTDTQYF. CDR3 nucleotide sequence: TGCGCCAGCAGTTCGGTACAGGGGGCTGGCACAGATACGCAGTATTTT.

The V and J genes are TRBV5-6 and TRBJ2-1; TRBD2 matches at 11 bases. V trimming: 0 bases; J trimming: 9 bases; junction bases outside the gene matches: 2. The CDR3 runs 14 residues. Per germline, CDR1 SGHDT and CDR2 YYEEEE. The CDR3 protein is CASSLDTSGSEQFF. Written as DNA, the CDR3 is TGTGCCAGCAGCTTGGATACTAGCGGGAGTGAGCAGTTCTTC.

The chain couples TRBV19 to TRBJ2-1; 9 positions match TRBD2. This CDR3 spans 15 amino acids. The germline gives CDR1 LNHDA, CDR2 SQIVND (reference sequence). V lost 6 bases to trimming and J lost 0 bases; unmatched junction nucleotides: 3. CDR3 sequence: CASRVAGVSYNEQFF. The CDR3 DNA sequence: TGTGCCAGTAGGGTAGCGGGGGTCTCCTACAATGAGCAGTTCTTC.

J is TRBJ1-2 and V is TRBV11-2; D possibly corresponds to TRBD1 (5 bases). Per germline, CDR1 SGHAT and CDR2 FQNNGV. V lost 6 bases to trimming and J lost 6 bases, with 17 bases between them. The CDR3 has 14 residues. CDR3 residues: CASRHWAGPHGYTF. The CDR3 DNA is TGTGCCAGCAGACACTGGGCGGGGCCCCATGGCTACACCTTC.

The chain recombines TRBV2 with TRBJ2-5; D not certain. This CDR3 has 16 residues. In germline, CDR1 is SNHLY, CDR2 FYNNEI. V lost 3 bases and J lost 0, with 14 bases in between. The CDR3 nucleotides read TGTGCCAGCAGTGAGTTCGCCAATGACTACCAAGAGACCCAGTACTTC. This codes for CASSEFANDYQETQYF.

The chain links TRBV7-9 to TRBJ2-3; no definite D call. The CDR3 length is 12 residues. The germline gives CDR1 SEHNR, CDR2 FQNEAQ (reference sequence). The V end lost 2 bases, the J end lost 4 bases, and 4 bases lay between the germline ends. The CDR3 DNA sequence: TGTGCCAGCAGCTTACTCCCAGATACGCAGTATTTT. Translating it yields CASSLLPDTQYF.